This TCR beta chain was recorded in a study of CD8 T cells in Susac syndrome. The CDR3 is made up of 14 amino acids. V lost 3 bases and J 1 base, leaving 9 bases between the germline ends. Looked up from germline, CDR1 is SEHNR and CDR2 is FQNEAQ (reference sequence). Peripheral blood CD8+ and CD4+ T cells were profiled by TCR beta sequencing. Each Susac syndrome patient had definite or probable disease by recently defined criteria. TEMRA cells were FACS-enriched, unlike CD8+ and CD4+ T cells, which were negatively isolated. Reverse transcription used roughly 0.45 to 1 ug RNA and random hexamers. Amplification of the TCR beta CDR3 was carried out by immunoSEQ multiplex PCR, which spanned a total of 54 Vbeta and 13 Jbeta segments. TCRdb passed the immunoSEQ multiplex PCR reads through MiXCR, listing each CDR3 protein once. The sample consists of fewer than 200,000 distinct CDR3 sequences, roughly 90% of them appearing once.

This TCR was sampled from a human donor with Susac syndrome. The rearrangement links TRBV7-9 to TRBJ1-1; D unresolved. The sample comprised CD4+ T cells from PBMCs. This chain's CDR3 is CASSFNSRNTEAFF. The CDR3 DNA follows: TGTGCCAGCAGCTTTAACAGCAGGAACACTGAAGCTTTCTTT.